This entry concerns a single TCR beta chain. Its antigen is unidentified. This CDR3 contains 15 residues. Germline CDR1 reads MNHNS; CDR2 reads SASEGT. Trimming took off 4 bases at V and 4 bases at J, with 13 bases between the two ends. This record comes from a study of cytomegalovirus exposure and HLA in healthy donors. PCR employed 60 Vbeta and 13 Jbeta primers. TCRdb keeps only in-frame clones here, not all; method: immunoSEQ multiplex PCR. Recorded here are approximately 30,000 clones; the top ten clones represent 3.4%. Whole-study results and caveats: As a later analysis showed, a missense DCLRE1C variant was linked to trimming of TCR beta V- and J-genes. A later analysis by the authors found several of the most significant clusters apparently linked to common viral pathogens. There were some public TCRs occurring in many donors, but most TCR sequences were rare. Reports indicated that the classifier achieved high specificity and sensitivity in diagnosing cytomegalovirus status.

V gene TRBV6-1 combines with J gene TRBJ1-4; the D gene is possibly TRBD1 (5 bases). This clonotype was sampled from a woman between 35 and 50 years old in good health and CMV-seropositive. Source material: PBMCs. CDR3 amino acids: CASSVWGQYNEKLFF. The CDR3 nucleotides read TGTGCCAGCAGTGTTTGGGGCCAGTATAATGAAAAACTGTTTTTT.